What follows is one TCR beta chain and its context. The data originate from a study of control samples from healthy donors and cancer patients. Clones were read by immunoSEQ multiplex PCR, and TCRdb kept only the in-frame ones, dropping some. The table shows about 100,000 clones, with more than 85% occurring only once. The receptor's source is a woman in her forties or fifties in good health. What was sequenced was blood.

For the CDR3, the DNA is TGTGCCAGCAGCGTAGTCGGCGGTGTTCAGCAGTTCTTC. It translates to CASSVVGGVQQFF. This chain connects TRBV9 to TRBJ2-1; D ambiguous. CDR3 length equals 13 residues. Germline CDR1 SGDLS, CDR2 YYNGEE. V dropped 0 bases and J dropped 11 bases, with 12 bases sitting between them.